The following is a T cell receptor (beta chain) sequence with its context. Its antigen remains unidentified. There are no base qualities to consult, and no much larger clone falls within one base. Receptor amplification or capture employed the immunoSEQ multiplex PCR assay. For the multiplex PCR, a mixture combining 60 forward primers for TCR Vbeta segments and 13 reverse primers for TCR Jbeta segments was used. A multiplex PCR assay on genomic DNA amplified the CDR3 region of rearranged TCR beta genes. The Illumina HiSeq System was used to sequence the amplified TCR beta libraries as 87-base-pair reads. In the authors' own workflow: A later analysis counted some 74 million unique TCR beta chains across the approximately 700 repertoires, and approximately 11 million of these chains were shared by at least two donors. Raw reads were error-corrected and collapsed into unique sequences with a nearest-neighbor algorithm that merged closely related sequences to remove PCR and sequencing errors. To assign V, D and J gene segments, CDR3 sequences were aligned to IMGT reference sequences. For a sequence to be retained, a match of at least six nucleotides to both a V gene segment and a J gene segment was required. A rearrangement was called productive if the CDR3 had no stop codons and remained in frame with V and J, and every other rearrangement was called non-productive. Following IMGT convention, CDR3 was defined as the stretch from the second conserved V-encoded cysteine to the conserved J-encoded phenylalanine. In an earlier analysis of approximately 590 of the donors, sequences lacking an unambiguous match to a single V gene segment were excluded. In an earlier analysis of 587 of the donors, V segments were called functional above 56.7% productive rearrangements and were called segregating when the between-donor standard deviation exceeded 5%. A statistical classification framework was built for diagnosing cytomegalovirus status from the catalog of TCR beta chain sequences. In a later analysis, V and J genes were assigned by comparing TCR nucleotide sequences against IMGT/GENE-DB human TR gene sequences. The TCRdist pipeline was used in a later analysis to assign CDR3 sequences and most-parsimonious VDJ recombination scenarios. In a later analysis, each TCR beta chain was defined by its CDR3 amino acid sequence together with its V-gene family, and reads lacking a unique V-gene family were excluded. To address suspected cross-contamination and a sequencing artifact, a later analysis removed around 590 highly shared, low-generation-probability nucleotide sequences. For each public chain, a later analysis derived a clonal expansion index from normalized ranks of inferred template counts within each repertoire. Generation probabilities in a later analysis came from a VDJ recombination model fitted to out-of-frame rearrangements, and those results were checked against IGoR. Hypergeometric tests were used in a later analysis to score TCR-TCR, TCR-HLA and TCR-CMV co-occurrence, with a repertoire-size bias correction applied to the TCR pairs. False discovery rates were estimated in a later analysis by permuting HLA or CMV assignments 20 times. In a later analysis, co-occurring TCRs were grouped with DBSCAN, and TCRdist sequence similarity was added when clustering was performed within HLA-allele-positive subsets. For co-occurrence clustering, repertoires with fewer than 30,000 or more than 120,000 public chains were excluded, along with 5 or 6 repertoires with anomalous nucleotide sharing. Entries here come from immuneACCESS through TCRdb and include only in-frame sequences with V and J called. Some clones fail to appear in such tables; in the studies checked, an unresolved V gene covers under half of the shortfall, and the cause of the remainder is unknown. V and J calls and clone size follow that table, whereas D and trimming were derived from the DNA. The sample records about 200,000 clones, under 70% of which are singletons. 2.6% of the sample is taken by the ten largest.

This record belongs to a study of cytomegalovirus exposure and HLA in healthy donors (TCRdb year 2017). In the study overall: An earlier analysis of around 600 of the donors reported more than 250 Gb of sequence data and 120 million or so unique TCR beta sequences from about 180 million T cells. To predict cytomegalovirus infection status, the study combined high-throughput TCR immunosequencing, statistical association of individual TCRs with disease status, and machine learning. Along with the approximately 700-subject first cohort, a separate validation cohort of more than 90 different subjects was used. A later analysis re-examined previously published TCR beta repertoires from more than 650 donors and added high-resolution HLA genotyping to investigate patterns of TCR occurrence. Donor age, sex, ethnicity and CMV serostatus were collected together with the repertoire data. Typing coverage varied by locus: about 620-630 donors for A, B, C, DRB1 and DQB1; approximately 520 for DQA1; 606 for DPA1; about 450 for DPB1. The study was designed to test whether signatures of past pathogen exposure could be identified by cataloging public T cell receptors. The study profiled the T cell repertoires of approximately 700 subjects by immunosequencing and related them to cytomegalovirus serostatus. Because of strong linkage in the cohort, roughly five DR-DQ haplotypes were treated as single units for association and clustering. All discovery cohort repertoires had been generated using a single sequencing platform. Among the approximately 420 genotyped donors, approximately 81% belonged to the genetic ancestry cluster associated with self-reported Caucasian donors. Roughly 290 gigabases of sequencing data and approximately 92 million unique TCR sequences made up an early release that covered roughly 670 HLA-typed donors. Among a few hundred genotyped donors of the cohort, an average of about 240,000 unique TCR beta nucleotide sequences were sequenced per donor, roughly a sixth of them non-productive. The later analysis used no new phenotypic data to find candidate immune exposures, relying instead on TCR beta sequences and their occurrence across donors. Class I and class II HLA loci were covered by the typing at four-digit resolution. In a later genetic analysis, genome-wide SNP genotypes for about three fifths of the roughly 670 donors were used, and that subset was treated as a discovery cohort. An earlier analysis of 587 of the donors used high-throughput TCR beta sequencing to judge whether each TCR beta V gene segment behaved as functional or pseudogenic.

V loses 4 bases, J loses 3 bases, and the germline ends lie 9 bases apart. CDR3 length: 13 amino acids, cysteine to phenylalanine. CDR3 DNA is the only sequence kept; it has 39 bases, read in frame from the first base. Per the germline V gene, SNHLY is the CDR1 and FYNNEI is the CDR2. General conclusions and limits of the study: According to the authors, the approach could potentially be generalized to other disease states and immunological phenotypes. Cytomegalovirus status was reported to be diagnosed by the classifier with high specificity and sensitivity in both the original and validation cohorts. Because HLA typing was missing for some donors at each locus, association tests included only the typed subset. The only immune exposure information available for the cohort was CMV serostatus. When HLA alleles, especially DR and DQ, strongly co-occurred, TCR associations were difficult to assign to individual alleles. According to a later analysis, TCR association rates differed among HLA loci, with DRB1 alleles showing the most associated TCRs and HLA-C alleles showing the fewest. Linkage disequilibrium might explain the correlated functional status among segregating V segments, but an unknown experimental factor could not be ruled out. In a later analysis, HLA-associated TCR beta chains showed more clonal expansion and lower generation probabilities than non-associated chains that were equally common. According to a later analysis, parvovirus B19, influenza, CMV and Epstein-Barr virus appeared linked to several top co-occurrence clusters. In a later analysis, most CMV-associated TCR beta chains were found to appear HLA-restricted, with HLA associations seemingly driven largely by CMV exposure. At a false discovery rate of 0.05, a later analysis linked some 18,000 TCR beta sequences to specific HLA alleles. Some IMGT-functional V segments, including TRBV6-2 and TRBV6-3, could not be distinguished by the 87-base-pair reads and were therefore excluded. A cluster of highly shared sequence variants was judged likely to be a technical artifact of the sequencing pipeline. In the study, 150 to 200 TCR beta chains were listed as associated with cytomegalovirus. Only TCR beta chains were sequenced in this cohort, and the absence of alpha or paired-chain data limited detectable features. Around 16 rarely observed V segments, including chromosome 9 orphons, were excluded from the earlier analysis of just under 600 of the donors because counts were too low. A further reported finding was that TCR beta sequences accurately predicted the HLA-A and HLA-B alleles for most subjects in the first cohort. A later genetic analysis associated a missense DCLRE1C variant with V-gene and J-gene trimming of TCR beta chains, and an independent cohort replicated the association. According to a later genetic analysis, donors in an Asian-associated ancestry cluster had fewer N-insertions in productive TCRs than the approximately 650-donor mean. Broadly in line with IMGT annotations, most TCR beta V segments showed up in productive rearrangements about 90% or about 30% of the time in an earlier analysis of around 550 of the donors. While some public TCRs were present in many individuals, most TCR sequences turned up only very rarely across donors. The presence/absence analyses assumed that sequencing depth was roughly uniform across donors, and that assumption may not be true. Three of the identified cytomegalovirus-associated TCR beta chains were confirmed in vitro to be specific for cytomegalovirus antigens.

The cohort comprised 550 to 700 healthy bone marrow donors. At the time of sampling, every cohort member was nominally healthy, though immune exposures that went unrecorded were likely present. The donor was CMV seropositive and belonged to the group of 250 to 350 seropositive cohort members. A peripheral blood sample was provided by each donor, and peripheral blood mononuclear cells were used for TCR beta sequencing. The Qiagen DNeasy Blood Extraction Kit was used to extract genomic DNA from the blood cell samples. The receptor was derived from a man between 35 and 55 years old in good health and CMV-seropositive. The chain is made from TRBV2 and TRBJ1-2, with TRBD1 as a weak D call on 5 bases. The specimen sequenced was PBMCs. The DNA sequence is TGTGCCAGCAGTGCTGGGGCTGACTATGGCTACACCTTC. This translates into CASSAGADYGYTF.